This T cell receptor (beta chain) came from a study of T-cell reconstitution after alpha-beta-depleted transplantation in children. Study findings and constraints: There were some patients whose high TCRbeta diversity at day 60 came from surviving recipient T cells and thymic progenitors. T-cell counts and diversity at one year following transplant were attributed mainly to newly produced T cells. Where alpha-beta T cells came from about two months after transplant was reportedly several hundred expanded graft clones.

This clonotype was seen repeatedly, ten times or more. Its antigen is unknown. The CDR3 has 14 residues. Trimming cost V 5 bases and J 6 bases; bases outside gene matches: 7. Germline CDR1 is SGHAT and CDR2 is FQNNGV. Library preparation (for TCRbeta) was performed with unique molecular identifiers. Using its own MiXCR run on the PCR reads, TCRdb lists one record per CDR3 protein. The sample consists of some 190,000 distinct CDR3 sequences, 11% of them appearing once. The sequence derives from a boy younger than 10 with acute myeloid leukemia, due to receive a stem cell transplant. This rearrangement joins TRBV11-2 to TRBJ2-7; 10 bases line up with TRBD1. This sample comprised PBMCs, obtained before TCRalphabeta/CD19-depleted stem cell transplant. The CDR3 reads CASSEDRGSGEQYF. CDR3 nucleotides: TGTGCCAGCAGCGAGGACAGGGGGTCTGGCGAGCAGTACTTC.